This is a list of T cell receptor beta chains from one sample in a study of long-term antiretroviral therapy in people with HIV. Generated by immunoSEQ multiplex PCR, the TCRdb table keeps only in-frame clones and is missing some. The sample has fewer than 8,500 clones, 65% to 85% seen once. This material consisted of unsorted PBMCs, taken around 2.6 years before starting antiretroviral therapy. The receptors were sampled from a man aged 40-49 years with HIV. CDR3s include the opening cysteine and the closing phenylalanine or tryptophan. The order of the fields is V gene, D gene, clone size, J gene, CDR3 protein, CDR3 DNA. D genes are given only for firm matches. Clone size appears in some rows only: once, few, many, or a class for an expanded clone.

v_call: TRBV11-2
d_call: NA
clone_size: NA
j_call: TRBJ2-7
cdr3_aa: CASSLGGPEQYF
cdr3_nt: TGTGCCAGCAGCTTGGGGGGACCCGAGCAGTACTTC

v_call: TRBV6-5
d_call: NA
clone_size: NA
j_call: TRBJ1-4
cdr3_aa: CASSYEPGLNEKLFF
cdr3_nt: TGTGCCAGCAGTTACGAGCCAGGGTTAAATGAAAAACTGTTTTTT

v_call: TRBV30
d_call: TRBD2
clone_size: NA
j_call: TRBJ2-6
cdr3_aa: CAWTSGGITGANVLTF
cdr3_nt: TGTGCCTGGACTAGCGGGGGTATAACCGGGGCCAACGTCCTGACTTTC

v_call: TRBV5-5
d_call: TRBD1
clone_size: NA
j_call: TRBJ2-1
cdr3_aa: CASSSPGQVRDEQFF
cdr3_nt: TGTGCCAGCAGCTCTCCAGGACAGGTTAGGGATGAGCAGTTCTTC

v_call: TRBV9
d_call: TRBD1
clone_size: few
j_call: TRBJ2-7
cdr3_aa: CASSVGTGVYEQYF
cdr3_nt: TGTGCCAGCAGCGTCGGGACAGGGGTCTACGAGCAGTACTTC

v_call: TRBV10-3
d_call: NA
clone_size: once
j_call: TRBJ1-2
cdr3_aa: CAISESTEPRGYTF
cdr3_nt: TGTGCCATCAGTGAGTCAACAGAACCCAGGGGCTACACCTTC

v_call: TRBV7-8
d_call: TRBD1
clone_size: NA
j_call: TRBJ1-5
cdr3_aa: CASSPGDRSVQPQHF
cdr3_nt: TGTGCCAGCAGCCCCGGGGACAGGAGTGTCCAGCCCCAGCATTTT

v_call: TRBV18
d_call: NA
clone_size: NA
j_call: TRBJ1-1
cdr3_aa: CASSPSYGQPNTEAFF
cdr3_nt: TGTGCCAGCTCACCATCATACGGACAGCCAAACACTGAAGCTTTCTTT

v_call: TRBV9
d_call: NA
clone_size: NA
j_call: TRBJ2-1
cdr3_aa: CASSGTQSSYNEQFF
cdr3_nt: TGTGCCAGCAGTGGGACCCAGAGCTCCTACAATGAGCAGTTCTTC

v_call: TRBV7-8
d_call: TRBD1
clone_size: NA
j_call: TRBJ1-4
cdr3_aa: CASSLALGQGANEKLFF
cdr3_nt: TGTGCCAGCAGCTTAGCGCTTGGACAGGGGGCTAATGAAAAACTGTTTTTT

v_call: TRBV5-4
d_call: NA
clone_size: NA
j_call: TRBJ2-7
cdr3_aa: CASSVDGPYEQYF
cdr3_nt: TGTGCCAGCAGCGTGGACGGACCCTACGAGCAGTACTTC

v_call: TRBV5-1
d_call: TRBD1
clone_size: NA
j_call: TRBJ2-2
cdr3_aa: CASSLTGIDTGELFF
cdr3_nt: TGCGCCAGCAGCCTGACAGGGATTGACACCGGGGAGCTGTTTTTT

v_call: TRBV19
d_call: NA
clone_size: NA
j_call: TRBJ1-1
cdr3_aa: CASSMYPNTEAFF
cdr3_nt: TGTGCCAGTAGTATGTATCCGAACACTGAAGCTTTCTTT

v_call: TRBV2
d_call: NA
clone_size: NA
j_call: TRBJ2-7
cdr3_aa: CASSDGASDEQYF
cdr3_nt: TGTGCCAGCAGTGACGGGGCCTCGGACGAGCAGTACTTC

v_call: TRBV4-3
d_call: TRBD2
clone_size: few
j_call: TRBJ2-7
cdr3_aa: CASSQDVAGGSTYEQYF
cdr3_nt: TGCGCCAGCAGCCAAGATGTTGCGGGGGGTTCCACCTACGAGCAGTACTTC

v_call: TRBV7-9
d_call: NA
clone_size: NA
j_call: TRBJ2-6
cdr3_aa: CASLWGTYQSSGANVLTF
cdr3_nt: TGTGCCAGCCTTTGGGGGACTTACCAGAGCTCTGGGGCCAACGTCCTGACTTTC

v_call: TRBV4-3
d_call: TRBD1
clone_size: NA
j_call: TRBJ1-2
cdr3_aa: CASSQGRDSFYGYTF
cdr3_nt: TGCGCCAGCAGCCAAGGCCGGGACAGCTTCTATGGCTACACCTTC

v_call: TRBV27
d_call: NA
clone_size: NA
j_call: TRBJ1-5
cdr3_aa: CASSFSQVNQPQHF
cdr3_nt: TGTGCCAGCAGTTTTAGCCAGGTCAATCAGCCCCAGCATTTT

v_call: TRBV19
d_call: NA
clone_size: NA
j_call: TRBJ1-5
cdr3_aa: CASSITAGYSNQPQHF
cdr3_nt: TGTGCCAGTAGCATCACGGCTGGTTATAGCAATCAGCCCCAGCATTTT

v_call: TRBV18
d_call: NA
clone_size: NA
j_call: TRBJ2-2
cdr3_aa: CASSPNARVGAYSGELFF
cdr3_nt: TGTGCCAGCTCACCGAACGCCAGGGTCGGGGCTTACTCCGGGGAGCTGTTTTTT

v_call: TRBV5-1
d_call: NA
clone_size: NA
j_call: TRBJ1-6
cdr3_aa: CASSLGARVYNSPLHF
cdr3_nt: TGCGCCAGCAGCTTGGGGGCCAGGGTTTATAATTCACCCCTCCACTTT

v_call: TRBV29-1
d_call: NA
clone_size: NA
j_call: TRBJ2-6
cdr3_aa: CSVEGSPHSGANVLTF
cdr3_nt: TGCAGCGTTGAGGGATCCCCCCACTCTGGGGCCAACGTCCTGACTTTC

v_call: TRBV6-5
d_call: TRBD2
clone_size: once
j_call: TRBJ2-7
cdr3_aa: CASSYSGLAGPSQF
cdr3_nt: TGTGCCAGCAGTTACTCGGGACTAGCGGGGCCCAGTCAGTTC

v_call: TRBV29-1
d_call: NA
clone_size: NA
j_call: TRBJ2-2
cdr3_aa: CSVGGFTGELFF
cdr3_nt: TGCAGCGTTGGGGGGTTCACCGGGGAGCTGTTTTTT

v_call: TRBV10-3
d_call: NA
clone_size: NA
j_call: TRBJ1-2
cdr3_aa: CAISSGDYGYTF
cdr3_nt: TGTGCCATCAGTTCAGGCGACTATGGCTACACCTTC

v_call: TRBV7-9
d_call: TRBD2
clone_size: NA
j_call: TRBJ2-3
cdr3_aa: CASSLPETSGGASDTQYF
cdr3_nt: TGTGCCAGCAGCTTACCAGAGACTAGCGGGGGGGCCTCAGATACGCAGTATTTT

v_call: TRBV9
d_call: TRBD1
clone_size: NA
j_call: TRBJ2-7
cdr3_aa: CASSVGGTVYYEQYF
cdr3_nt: TGTGCCAGCAGCGTAGGAGGGACAGTGTACTACGAGCAGTACTTC

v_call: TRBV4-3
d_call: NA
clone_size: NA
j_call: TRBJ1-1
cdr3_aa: CASSQERGIEAFF
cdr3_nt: TGCGCCAGCAGCCAAGAGAGGGGGATTGAAGCTTTCTTT

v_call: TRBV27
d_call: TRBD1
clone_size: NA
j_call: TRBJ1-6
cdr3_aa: CASSSRDRPTSPLHF
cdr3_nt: TGTGCCAGCAGTTCCCGGGACAGGCCTACTTCACCCCTCCACTTT

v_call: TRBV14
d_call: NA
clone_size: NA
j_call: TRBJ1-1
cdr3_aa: CASNQDKNTEAFF
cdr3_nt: TGTGCCAGCAATCAAGACAAGAACACTGAAGCTTTCTTT

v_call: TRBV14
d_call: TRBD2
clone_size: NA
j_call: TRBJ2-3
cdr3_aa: CASSPRDYFDTQYF
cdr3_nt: TGTGCCAGCAGCCCACGGGACTATTTCGATACGCAGTATTTT

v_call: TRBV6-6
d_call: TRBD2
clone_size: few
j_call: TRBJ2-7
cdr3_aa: CASLGLAEYEQYF
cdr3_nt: TGTGCCAGCCTGGGACTAGCGGAATACGAGCAGTACTTC

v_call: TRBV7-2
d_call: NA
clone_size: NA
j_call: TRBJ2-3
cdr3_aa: CASSFMGGTQYF
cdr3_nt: TGTGCCAGCAGCTTTATGGGGGGAACGCAGTATTTT

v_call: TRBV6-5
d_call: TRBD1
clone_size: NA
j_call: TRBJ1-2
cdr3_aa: CASSYFDRGLPIYTF
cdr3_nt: TGTGCCAGCAGTTACTTCGACAGGGGGCTCCCAATCTACACCTTC

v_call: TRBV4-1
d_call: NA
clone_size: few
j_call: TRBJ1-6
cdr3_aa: CASSQDVLPYNSPLHF
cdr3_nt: TGCGCCAGCAGCCAAGATGTGTTGCCCTATAATTCACCCCTCCACTTT

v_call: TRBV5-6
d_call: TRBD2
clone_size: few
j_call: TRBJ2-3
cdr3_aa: CASSRLAGGQSDTQYF
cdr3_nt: TGTGCCAGCAGCCGACTAGCGGGGGGACAATCAGATACGCAGTATTTT

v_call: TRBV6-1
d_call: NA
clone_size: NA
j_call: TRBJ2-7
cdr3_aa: CATATGYEQYF
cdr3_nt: TGTGCCACCGCTACAGGCTACGAGCAGTACTTC

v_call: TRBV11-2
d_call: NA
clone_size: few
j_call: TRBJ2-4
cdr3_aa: CASSLESRVQNIQYF
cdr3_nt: TGTGCCAGCAGCTTAGAATCGCGGGTCCAAAACATTCAGTACTTC

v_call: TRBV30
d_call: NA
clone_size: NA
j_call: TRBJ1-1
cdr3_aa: CAWSLGGEAFF
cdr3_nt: TGTGCCTGGAGCCTCGGGGGGGAAGCTTTCTTT

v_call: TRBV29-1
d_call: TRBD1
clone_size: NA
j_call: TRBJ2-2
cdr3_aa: CSVGGFTGELFF
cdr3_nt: TGCAGCGTAGGGGGCTTCACCGGGGAGCTGTTTTTT

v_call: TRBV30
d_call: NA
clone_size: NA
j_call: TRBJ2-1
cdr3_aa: CAWSINSDGPTGDEQFF
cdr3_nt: TGTGCCTGGAGTATTAACTCGGACGGACCGACCGGTGATGAGCAGTTCTTC

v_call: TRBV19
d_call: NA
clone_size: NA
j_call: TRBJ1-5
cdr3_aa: CASRYRVSNQPQHF
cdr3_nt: TGTGCCAGTAGATACAGGGTTAGCAATCAGCCCCAGCATTTT

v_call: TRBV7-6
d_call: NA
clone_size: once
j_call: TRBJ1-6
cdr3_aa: CASSLEAPDSPLHF
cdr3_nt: TGTGCCAGCAGCTTAGAGGCCCCAGATTCACCCCTCCACTTT

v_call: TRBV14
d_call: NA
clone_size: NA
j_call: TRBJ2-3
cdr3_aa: CASSPRTGTDTQYF
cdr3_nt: TGTGCCAGCAGCCCGCGGACCGGCACAGATACGCAGTATTTT

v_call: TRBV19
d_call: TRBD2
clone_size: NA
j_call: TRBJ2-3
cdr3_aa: CASSLLAGVGTDTQYF
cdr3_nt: TGTGCCAGTAGTTTACTGGCGGGGGTGGGAACAGATACGCAGTATTTT

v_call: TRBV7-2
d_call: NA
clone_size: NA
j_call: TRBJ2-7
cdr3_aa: CASSLVSQDSYEQYF
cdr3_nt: TGTGCCAGCAGCTTAGTGTCGCAGGATTCCTACGAGCAGTACTTC

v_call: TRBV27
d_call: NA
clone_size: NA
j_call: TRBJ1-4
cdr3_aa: CASSLGGFGEKLFF
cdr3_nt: TGTGCCAGCAGTTTGGGGGGGTTTGGAGAAAAACTGTTTTTT

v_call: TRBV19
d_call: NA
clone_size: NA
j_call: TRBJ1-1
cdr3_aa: CASSISRLNTEAFF
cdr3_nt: TGTGCCAGTAGTATAAGCCGGCTGAACACTGAAGCTTTCTTT

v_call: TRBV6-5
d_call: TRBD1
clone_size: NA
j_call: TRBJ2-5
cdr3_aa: CASSDRQGLETQYF
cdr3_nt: TGTGCCAGCAGTGACCGACAGGGGTTGGAGACCCAGTACTTC

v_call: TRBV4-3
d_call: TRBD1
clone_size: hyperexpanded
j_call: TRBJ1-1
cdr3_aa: CASSLDRGMNTEAFF
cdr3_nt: TGCGCCAGCAGTTTGGACAGGGGTATGAACACTGAAGCTTTCTTT

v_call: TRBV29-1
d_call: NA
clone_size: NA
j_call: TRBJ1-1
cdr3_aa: CSVSDTKNTEAFF
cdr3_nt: TGCAGCGTCTCGGACACCAAGAACACTGAAGCTTTCTTT

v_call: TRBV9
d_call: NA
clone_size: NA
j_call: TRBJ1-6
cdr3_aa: CASSVDDGRNSPLHF
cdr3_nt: TGTGCCAGCAGCGTAGACGACGGCCGCAATTCACCCCTCCACTTT

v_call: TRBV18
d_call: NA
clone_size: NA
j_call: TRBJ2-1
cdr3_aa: CASSPVLHNEQFF
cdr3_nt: TGTGCCAGCTCACCAGTCCTTCACAATGAGCAGTTCTTC